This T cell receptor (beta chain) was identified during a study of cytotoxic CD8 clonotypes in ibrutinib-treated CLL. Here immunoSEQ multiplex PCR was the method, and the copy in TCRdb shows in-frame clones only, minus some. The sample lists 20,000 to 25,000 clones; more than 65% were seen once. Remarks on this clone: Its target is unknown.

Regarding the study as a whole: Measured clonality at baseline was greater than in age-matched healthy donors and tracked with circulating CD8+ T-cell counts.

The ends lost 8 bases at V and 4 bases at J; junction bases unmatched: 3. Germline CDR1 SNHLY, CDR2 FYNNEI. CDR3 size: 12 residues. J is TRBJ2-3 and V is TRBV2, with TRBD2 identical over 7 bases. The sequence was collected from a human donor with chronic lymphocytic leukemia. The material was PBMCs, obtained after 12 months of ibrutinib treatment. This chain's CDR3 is CASGRDADTQYF. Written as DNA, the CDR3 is TGTGCCAGCGGGAGGGATGCAGATACGCAGTATTTT. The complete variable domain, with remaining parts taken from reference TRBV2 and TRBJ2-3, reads EPEVTQTPSHQVTQMGQEVILRCVPISNHLYFYWYRQILGQKVEFLVSFYNNEISEKSEIFDDQFSVERPDGSNFTLKIRSTKLEDSAMYFCASGRDADTQYFGPGTRLTVL.